This T cell receptor beta chain was identified in a study of blood T cell repertoires in COVID-19 (dated by TCRdb to between 2020 and 2021). Broadly, across the study: The collaborator samples originated in the United States, Italy and Spain and spanned the acute and convalescent phases of COVID-19. The samples were drawn from two sources: the first 160 participants of the ongoing ImmuneRACE study, and 1,254 subjects contributed by 6 global collaborators. Where available, HLA class I and class II types were obtained from metadata supplied by the sample provider rather than from assay-based typing. The material from the prospective study consisted of cDNA or gDNA derived from T cells, B-cell-depleted T cells, or PBMCs. A freely available public database, intended as a resource for researchers studying the immune response to SARS-CoV-2, is where the repertoires were released. Sample metadata almost always included a de-identified subject ID, COVID-19 status, age in years and sex. Deeply sampled blood TCRbeta repertoires from subjects exposed to, actively infected with, or recovered from COVID-19 were included in the dataset. Results and caveats for the whole study, not just this receptor: Clinical and demographic metadata were provided uncurated, with the amount varying by source and participant.

The immunoSEQ Assay, a bias-controlled multiplex PCR, was used to amplify TCRbeta CDR3 regions from genomic DNA. Per the source publication's procedure: The number of nucleated cells in each sample was estimated by amplification of reference gene primers within the assay. To quantify the absolute abundance of each unique TCRbeta CDR3 rearrangement, sequence reads were collapsed and filtered. Productive Simpson clonality was computed per sample as the square root of Simpson's diversity index over productive rearrangements. TCRdb provides this immuneACCESS table in a form limited to in-frame rearrangements. Some clones are lacking; in checked studies, under half of them reflect an unresolved V gene, and why the rest are absent is not known. The V and J calls and clone size come from that table; D and trimming were worked out from the DNA. This sample is represented by about 37,000 clones; around 87% of them were singletons. 35% to 55% of the sample is held by the ten biggest clonotypes.

Note on this clone: Its antigen is still unknown. Nothing much larger sits one base from this clone, and base qualities are not available.

The collaborating institutions used their own protocols to collect whole blood in K2EDTA tubes. Collaborator samples were shipped for TCRbeta analysis as frozen whole blood, isolated PBMCs, or DNA extracted from either sample type. The junction carries 13 bases between V and J, which are trimmed by 0 bases and 8 bases respectively. CDR1 MNHEY and CDR2 SVGAGI were looked up in the germline V gene. Including cysteine and phenylalanine, the CDR3 has 14 amino acids. CDR3 DNA only is kept here, 42 bases in frame from base 1. The source is a human donor in a cohort sampled during active COVID-19. Recombination connected TRBV6-5 to TRBJ1-2, with the D gene not confidently named. The sample was peripheral blood. DNA sequence: TGTGCCAGCAGTTACTCGAACAGCGGGAACGGCTACACCTTC. It translates as CASSYSNSGNGYTF.